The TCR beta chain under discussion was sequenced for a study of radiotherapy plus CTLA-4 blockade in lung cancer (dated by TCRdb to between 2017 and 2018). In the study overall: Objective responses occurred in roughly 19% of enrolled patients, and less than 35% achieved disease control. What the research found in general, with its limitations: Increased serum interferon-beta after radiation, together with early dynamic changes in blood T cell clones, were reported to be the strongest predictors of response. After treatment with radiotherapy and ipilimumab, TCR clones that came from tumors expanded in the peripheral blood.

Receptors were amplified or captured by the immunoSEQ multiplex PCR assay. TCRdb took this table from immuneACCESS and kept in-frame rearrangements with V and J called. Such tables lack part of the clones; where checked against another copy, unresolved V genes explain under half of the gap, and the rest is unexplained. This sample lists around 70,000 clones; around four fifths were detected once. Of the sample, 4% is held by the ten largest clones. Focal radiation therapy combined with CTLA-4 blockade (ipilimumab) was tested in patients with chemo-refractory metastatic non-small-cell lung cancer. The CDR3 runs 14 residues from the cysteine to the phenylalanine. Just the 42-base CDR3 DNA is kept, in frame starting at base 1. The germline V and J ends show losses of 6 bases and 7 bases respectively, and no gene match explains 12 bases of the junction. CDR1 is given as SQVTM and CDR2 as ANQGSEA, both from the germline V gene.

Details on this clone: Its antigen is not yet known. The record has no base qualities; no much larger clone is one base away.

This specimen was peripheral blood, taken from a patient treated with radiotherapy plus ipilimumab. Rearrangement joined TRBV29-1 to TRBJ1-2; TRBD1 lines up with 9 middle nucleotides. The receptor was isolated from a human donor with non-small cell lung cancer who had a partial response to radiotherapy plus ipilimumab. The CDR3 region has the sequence CSVLPGTGPAGYTF. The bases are TGCAGCGTCCTTCCCGGGACAGGGCCGGCTGGCTACACCTTC.